This T cell receptor (beta chain) is from a study of cytomegalovirus exposure and HLA in healthy donors. The V and J ends lost 3 bases and 0 bases, in that order; junction bases with no gene match: 5. This CDR3 contains 17 residues. CDR1 is LNHDA, CDR2 SQIVND, per germline (reference sequence). The primer mix had 60 Vbeta and 13 Jbeta primers. Produced via immunoSEQ multiplex PCR; TCRdb's table is partial and in-frame only. The profile covers 100,000 to 150,000 clones, with approximately 78% appearing a single time and under 1.5% taken by the ten largest. The genes are TRBV19 and TRBJ2-7, with 13 bases fitting TRBD2. This clonotype was obtained from a female donor in good health and CMV-seronegative. The sequencing input was PBMCs. The DNA of the CDR3 is TGTGCCAGTAGTATGGGGACTAGCGGGACCAGCTCCTACGAGCAGTACTTC. This gives the protein CASSMGTSGTSSYEQYF.